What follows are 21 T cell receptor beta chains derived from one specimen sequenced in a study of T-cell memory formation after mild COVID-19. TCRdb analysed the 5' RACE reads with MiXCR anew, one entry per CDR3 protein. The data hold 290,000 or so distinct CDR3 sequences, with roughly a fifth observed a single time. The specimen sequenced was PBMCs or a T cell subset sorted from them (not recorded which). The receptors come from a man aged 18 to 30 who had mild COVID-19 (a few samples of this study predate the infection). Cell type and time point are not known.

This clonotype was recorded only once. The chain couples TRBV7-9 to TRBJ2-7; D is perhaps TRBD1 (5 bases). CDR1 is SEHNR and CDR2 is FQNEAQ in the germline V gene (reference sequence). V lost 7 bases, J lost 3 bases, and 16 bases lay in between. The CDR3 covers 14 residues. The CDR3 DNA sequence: TGTGCCAGCATCTGGGTAGAGGACAACTACGAGCAGTACTTC. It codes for CASIWVEDNYEQYF.

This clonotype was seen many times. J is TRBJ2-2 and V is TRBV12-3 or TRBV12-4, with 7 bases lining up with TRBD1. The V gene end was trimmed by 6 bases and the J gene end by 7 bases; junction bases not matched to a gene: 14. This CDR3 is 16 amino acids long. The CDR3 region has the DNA TGTGCCAGCAGCCCCCGAGAGGGGGCCTTCGGCGGGGAGCTGTTTTTT. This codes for CASSPREGAFGGELFF.

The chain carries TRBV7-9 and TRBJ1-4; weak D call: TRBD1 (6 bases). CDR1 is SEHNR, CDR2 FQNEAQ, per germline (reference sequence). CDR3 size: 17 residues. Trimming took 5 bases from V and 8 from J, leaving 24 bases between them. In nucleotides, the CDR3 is TGTGCCAGCAGCGATATAGGGGGGAACCCTGCAGGGGAAAAACTGTTTTTT. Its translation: CASSDIGGNPAGEKLFF.

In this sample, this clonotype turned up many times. The CDR3 is CASSQVGSGELFF. The CDR3 DNA reads TGTGCCAGCAGCCAAGTAGGGTCCGGGGAGCTGTTTTTT. The chain carries TRBV4-2 and TRBJ2-2; D not certain. Trimming removed 1 base from V and 6 bases from J, with 6 bases in between. This CDR3 has 13 residues. The V gene's germline CDR1 is LGHNA and CDR2 YNFKEQ.

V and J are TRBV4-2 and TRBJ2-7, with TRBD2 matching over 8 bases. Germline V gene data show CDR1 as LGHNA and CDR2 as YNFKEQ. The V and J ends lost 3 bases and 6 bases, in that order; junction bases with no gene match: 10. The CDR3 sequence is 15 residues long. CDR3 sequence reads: CASSQGGLGLPEQYF. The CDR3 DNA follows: TGTGCCAGCAGCCAGGGGGGACTAGGGCTCCCCGAGCAGTACTTC.

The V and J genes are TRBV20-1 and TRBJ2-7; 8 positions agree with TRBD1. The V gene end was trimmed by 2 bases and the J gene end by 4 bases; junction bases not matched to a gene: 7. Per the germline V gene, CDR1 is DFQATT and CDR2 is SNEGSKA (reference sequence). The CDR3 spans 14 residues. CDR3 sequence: CSARPDRGRYEQYF. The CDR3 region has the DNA TGCAGTGCTAGACCCGACAGGGGTAGGTACGAGCAGTACTTC.

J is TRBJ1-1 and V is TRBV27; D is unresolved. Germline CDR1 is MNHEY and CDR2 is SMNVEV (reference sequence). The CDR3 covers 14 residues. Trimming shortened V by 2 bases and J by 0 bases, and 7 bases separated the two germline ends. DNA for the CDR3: TGTGCCAGCAGTTTAAGGGCTATGAACACTGAAGCTTTCTTT. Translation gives CASSLRAMNTEAFF.

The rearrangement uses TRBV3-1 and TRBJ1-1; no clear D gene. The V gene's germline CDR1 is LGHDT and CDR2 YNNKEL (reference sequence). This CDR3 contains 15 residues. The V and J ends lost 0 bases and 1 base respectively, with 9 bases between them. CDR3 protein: CASSQDGSANTEAFF. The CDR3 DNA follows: TGTGCCAGCAGCCAAGATGGGTCTGCGAACACTGAAGCTTTCTTT.

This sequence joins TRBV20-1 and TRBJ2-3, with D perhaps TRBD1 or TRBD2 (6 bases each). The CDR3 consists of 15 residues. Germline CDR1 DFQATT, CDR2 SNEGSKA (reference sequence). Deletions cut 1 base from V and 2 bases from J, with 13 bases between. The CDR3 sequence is CSARGLWGATDTQYF. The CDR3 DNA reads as TGCAGTGCTAGAGGTCTTTGGGGGGCCACAGATACGCAGTATTTT.

CDR3 residues: CASSLAYDSHEQFF. Here the CDR3 DNA reads TGCGCCAGCAGCTTGGCCTACGACAGTCATGAGCAGTTCTTC. This chain connects TRBV5-1 to TRBJ2-1, with a possible D match to TRBD1 (5 bases). CDR3 length equals 14 residues. The V gene's germline CDR1 is SGHRS and CDR2 YFSETQ. V dropped 0 bases and J dropped 8 bases, with 12 bases sitting between them.

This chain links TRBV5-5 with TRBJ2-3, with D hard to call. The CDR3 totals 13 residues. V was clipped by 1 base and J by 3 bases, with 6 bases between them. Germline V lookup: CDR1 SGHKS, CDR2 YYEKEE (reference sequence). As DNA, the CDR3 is TGTGCCAGCAGCTTGCAGGAGACAGATACGCAGTATTTT. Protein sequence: CASSLQETDTQYF.

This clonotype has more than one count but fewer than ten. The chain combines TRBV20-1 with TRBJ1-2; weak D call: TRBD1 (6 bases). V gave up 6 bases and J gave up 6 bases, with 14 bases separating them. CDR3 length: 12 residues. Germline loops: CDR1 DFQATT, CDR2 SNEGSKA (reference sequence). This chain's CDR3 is CSAGQGQDGYTF. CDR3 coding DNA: TGCAGTGCCGGCCAGGGGCAAGATGGCTACACCTTC.

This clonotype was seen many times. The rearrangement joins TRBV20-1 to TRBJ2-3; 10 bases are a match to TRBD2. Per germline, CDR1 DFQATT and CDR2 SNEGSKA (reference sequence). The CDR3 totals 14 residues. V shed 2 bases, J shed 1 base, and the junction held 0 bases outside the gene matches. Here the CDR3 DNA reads TGCAGTGCTAGACTAGCGGGGGGCACAGATACGCAGTATTTT. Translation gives CSARLAGGTDTQYF.

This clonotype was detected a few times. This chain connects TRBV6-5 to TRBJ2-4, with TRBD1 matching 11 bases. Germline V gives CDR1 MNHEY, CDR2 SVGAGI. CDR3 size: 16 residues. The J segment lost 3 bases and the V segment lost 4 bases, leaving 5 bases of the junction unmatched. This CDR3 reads CASSWTGGAGKNIQYF. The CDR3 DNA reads TGTGCCAGCAGTTGGACAGGGGGCGCGGGCAAAAACATTCAGTACTTC.

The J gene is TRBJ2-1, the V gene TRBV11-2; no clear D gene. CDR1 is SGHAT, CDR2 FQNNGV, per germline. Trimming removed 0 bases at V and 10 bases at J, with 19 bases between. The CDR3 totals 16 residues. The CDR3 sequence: CASSLDLIALGREQFF. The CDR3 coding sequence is TGTGCCAGCAGCTTAGATCTCATCGCCCTAGGCAGGGAGCAGTTCTTC. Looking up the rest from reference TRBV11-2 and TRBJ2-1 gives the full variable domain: EAGVAQSPRYKIIEKRQSVAFWCNPISGHATLYWYQQILGQGPKLLIQFQNNGVVDDSQLPKDRFSAERLKGVDSTLKIQPAKLEDSAVYLCASSLDLIALGREQFFGPGTRLTVL.

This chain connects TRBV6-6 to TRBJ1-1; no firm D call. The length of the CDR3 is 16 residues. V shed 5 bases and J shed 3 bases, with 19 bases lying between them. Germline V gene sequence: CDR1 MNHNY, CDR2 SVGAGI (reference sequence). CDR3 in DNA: TGTGCCAGCAGTACTCAGGAGAGGACCCCTTACACTGAAGCTTTCTTT. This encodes CASSTQERTPYTEAFF.

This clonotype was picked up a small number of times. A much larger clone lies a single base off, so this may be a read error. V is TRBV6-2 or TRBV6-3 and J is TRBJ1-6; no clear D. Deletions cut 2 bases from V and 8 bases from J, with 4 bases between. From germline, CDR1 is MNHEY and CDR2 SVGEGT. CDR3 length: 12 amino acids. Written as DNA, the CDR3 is TGTGCCAGCAGTTACCAGGATTCACCCCTCCACTTT. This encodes CASSYQDSPLHF.

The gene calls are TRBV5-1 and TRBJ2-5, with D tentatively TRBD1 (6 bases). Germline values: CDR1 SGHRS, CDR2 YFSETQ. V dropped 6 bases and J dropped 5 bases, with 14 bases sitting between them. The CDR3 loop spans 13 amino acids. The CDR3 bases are TGCGCCAGCACCGTGGACAGACGGGAGACCCAGTACTTC. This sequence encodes CASTVDRRETQYF.

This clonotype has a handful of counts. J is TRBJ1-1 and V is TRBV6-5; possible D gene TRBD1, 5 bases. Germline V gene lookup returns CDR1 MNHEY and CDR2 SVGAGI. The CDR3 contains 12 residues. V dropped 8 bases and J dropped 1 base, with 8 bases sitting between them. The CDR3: CASQGWNTEAFF. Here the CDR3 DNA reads TGTGCCAGCCAGGGTTGGAACACTGAAGCTTTCTTT.

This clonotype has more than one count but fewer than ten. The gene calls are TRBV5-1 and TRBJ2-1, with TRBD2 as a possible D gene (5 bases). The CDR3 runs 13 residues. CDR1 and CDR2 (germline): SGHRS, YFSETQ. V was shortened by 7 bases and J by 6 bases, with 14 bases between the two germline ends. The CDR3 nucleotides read TGCGCCAGCTACCCTCGAGGAGGCAATGAGCAGTTCTTC. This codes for CASYPRGGNEQFF.

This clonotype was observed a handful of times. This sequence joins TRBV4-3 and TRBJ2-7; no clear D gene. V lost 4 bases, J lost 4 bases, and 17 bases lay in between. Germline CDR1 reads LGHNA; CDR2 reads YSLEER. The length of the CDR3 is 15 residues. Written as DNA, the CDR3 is TGCGCCAGCAGCCTCCACCGGGCCCATGGTTACGAGCAGTACTTC. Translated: CASSLHRAHGYEQYF.